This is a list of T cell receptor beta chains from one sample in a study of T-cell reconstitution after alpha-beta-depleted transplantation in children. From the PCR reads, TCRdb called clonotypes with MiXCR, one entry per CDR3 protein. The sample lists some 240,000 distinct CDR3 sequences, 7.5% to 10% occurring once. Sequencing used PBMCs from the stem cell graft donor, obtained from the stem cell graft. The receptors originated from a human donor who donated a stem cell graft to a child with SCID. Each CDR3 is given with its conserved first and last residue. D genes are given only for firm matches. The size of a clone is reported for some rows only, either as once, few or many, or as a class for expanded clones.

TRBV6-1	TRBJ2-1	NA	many	TGTGCCAGCAGTATATCCGCCTTTAGCGAGGCGGCTGAGCAGTTCTTC	CASSISAFSEAAEQFF
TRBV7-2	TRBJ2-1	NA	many	TGTGCCAGCAGCTTAAGGTTCGTTGGGATCTCCTACAATGAGCAGTTCTTC	CASSLRFVGISYNEQFF
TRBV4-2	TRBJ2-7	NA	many	TGTGCCAGCAGCCAAGATTGGGGCGGCGAGCAGTACTTC	CASSQDWGGEQYF
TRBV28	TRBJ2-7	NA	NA	TGTGCCAGCAGAGGGGGGGAGCAGTACTTC	CASRGGEQYF
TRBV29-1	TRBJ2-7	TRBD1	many	TGCAGCGTGGGGACAGGGATCTACGAGCAGTACTTC	CSVGTGIYEQYF
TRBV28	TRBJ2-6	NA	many	TGTGCGACCAGGGCTCCGGGACCCTCGAGCTCTGGGGCCAACGTCCTGACTTTC	CATRAPGPSSSGANVLTF
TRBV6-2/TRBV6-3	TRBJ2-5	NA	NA	TGTGCCAGCACTCTTTGGGGTATGCGGGAAGAGACCCAGTACTTC	CASTLWGMREETQYF
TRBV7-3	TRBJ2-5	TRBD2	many	TGTGCCAGCAGCTCGTACTCTCCCTCTCGCGGGGGGAAAGAGACCCAGTACTTC	CASSSYSPSRGGKETQYF
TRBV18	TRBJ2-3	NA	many	TGTGCCAGCTCACCACGTTATCACACGACAGATACGCAGTATTTT	CASSPRYHTTDTQYF
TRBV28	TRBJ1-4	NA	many	TGTGCCAGCAGCCTAACGGGGGATACAACTAATGAAAAACTGTTTTTT	CASSLTGDTTNEKLFF